The 18 T cell receptor beta chains in this list originate from one sample, sequenced in a study of T cells in Graves' hyperthyroidism and ophthalmopathy. There were TCR beta CDR3 regions amplified from RNA transcripts. Primed by the HTBI set, a first-round RT-PCR was run on the TCR CDR3. TCRdb used MiXCR to reprocess the multiplex PCR reads, holding one entry per CDR3 protein. The sample records approximately 410,000 distinct CDR3 sequences, roughly 14% being singletons. Sequenced material: blood. These receptor sequences come from a man younger than 35 with Graves' ophthalmopathy.

Many counts were recorded for this clonotype. V is TRBV10-1 and J is TRBJ2-7; no reliable D call. Germline CDR1 is WNHNN and CDR2 is SYGVQD (reference sequence). The CDR3 sequence is 14 residues long. Trimming cost V 9 bases and J 1 base, with 16 bases left between them. DNA of the CDR3: TGCGCCAGTATCAAGACTGTCTTTTCCTACGAGCAGTACTTC. This translates into CASIKTVFSYEQYF.

A few counts support this clonotype. CDR3 DNA: TGTGCCAGCAGCTGGGGGGGGACAGGGATGAACACTGAAGCTTTCTTT. It codes for CASSWGGTGMNTEAFF. The chain links TRBV6-1 to TRBJ1-1; 9 nucleotides align to TRBD1. Trimming cost V 6 bases and J 0 bases; bases outside gene matches: 8. This CDR3 is built from 16 residues. The germline CDR1 and CDR2 sequences are MNHNS and SASEGT.

With respect to this clonotype: Given a much more abundant clone one base away, this may be a read error. V gene TRBV6-1 combines with J gene TRBJ2-7, with TRBD1 as a possible D gene (5 bases). Trimming stripped 1 base from V and 2 bases from J, with 9 bases between. The CDR3 loop spans 14 amino acids. Germline CDR1 is MNHNS and CDR2 is SASEGT. The CDR3 protein is CASSEVRGTYEQYF. Here the CDR3 DNA reads TGTGCCAGCAGTGAAGTAAGGGGTACCTACGAGCAGTACTTC.

This sequence joins TRBV19 and TRBJ2-7; 7 nucleotides agree with TRBD1. V was clipped by 5 bases and J by 4 bases; unmatched bases: 11. CDR3 length: 15 amino acids. Germline V lookup: CDR1 LNHDA, CDR2 SQIVND (reference sequence). The CDR3 DNA reads as TGTGCCAGTAGTCAAGTGAAGAGGGGGCCGTACGAGCAGTACTTC. Protein product: CASSQVKRGPYEQYF.

V gene TRBV29-1 combines with J gene TRBJ1-2, with D maybe TRBD1 (6 bases). The CDR3 runs to 14 residues. Germline values: CDR1 SQVTM, CDR2 ANQGSEA. V was clipped by 4 bases and J by 4 bases, with 16 bases between them. The DNA of the CDR3 is TGCAGCGTTGGCGGGACCCAGGGGCTCTATGGCTACACCTTC. Translation gives CSVGGTQGLYGYTF.

This clonotype was detected ten times or more. The chain employs TRBV30 and TRBJ1-1, with D unclear. The V end was cut by 3 bases, the J end by 3 bases, with 11 bases between. CDR1 GTSNPN and CDR2 SVGIG come from the germline V gene (reference sequence). This CDR3 spans 13 amino acids. The CDR3 reads CAWSPAWDTEAFF. The CDR3 DNA reads TGTGCCTGGAGCCCGGCCTGGGACACTGAAGCTTTCTTT. Filled out from reference TRBV30 and TRBJ1-1, the complete variable domain reads SQTIHQWPATLVQPVGSPLSLECTVEGTSNPNLYWYRQAAGRGLQLLFYSVGIGQISSEVPQNLSASRPQDRQFILSSKKLLLSDSGFYLCAWSPAWDTEAFFGQGTRLTVV.

This clonotype was counted only a few times. This chain joins TRBV5-1 and TRBJ2-6; 9 bases line up with TRBD1. Germline trimming cut 0 bases from V and 4 bases from J; bases unmatched to any gene: 5. This CDR3 region has 17 residues. Germline-derived CDR1 and CDR2 are SGHRS and YFSETQ. CDR3 nucleotides: TGCGCCAGCAGCTTGGGCCGGGACAGGGTCGGGGCCAACGTCCTGACTTTC. Translation: CASSLGRDRVGANVLTF.

The gene calls are TRBV5-6 and TRBJ1-2; D ambiguous. Germline V CDR1 and CDR2: SGHDT, YYEEEE. Trimming removed 3 bases from V and 8 bases from J, with 11 bases in between. CDR3 length: 12 residues. The CDR3 sequence: CASSWFPGGYTF. Here the CDR3 DNA reads TGTGCCAGCAGCTGGTTCCCGGGGGGCTACACCTTC.

As concerns this clonotype: One end of the junction varies from germline; a read error may be responsible. The CDR3 here is CVSSLLSGTDTQYF. CDR3 nucleotide sequence: TGTGTCAGCAGCTTACTTAGCGGGACAGATACGCAGTATTTT. The chain employs TRBV7-3 and TRBJ2-3, with 7 bases fitting TRBD2. In germline, CDR1 is SGHTA, CDR2 FQGTGA. The CDR3 loop spans 14 amino acids.

Only one count was recorded for this clonotype. A single base separates this from a much larger clone, so it may be a read error. J is TRBJ1-5 and V is TRBV18; D is unresolved. Germline CDR1 KGHSH, CDR2 LQKENI. V lost 2 bases, J lost 0 bases, and 8 bases lay in between. CDR3 length: 15 residues. The CDR3 DNA reads as TGTGCCAGCTCACCATCCGCGAATAGCAATCAGCCCCAGCATTTT. Translated, it gives CASSPSANSNQPQHF.

The J gene is TRBJ1-1, the V gene TRBV28; D call uncertain. There are 14 residues in the CDR3. V was trimmed by 7 bases and J by 0 bases, leaving 12 bases between them. In germline, CDR1 is MDHEN, CDR2 SYDVKM. The CDR3 loop is CASISVALNTEAFF. In DNA form, the CDR3 reads TGTGCCAGCATCTCAGTTGCGCTGAACACTGAAGCTTTCTTT.

This clonotype was recorded many times. J is TRBJ2-3 and V is TRBV7-2; D not resolved. The V gene lost 6 bases and the J gene lost 0 bases, with 13 bases spanning the gap. The CDR3 runs to 15 residues. Per germline, CDR1 SGHTA and CDR2 FQGNSA. The CDR3 DNA follows: TGTGCCAGCAGTCTCAGGCCACTAAGCACAGATACGCAGTATTTT. Translating gives CASSLRPLSTDTQYF.

There are many counts of this clonotype. V gene TRBV20-1 combines with J gene TRBJ1-4; D possibly corresponds to TRBD1 (6 bases). The CDR3 has 12 residues. With 5 bases removed from V and 8 bases from J, the gap between germline ends came to 12 bases. The V gene's germline CDR1 is DFQATT and CDR2 SNEGSKA (reference sequence). The CDR3, as DNA: TGCAGTGCTCCAGGGGTGGGAGAAAAACTGTTTTTT. Translating it yields CSAPGVGEKLFF.

In its sample, this clonotype was seen many times. The rearrangement joins TRBV11-2 to TRBJ2-3, with 9 bases lining up with TRBD2. Germline V gene sequence: CDR1 SGHAT, CDR2 FQNNGV. The CDR3 is 16 amino acids. V shed 5 bases and J 2 bases; nucleotides not matched to a gene: 8. The CDR3 reads CASSPLAGVVTDTQYF. CDR3 sequence (DNA): TGTGCCAGCAGCCCATTAGCGGGAGTCGTCACAGATACGCAGTATTTT. Based on the CDR3 plus reference TRBV11-2 and TRBJ2-3, the full variable domain is EAGVAQSPRYKIIEKRQSVAFWCNPISGHATLYWYQQILGQGPKLLIQFQNNGVVDDSQLPKDRFSAERLKGVDSTLKIQPAKLEDSAVYLCASSPLAGVVTDTQYFGPGTRLTVL.

This clonotype has at least ten counts. This chain uses TRBV5-8 with TRBJ2-7; no firm D call. The CDR3 is made up of 15 amino acids. CDR1 is SGHTS and CDR2 is YDEGEE in the germline V gene. Trimming stripped 1 base from V and 4 bases from J, with 15 bases between. CDR3 sequence: CASSLYVGSSYEQYF. CDR3 in DNA: TGTGCCAGCAGCTTGTATGTGGGTAGCTCTTACGAGCAGTACTTC. Drawing the rest from reference TRBV5-8 and TRBJ2-7, the complete variable domain is EAGVTQSPTHLIKTRGQQATLRCSPISGHTSVYWYQQALGLGLQFLLWYDEGEERNRGNFPPRFSGRQFPNYSSELNVNALELEDSALYLCASSLYVGSSYEQYFGPGTRLTVT.

The chain is built from TRBV11-3 and TRBJ2-2; 7 positions agree with TRBD1. Per the germline V gene, CDR1 is SGHNT and CDR2 is YENEEA. The length of the CDR3 is 14 residues. J was trimmed by 4 bases and V by 3 bases; bases with no gene match: 2. In DNA form, the CDR3 reads TGTGCCAGCAGCTTCCGGGACAGCACCGGGGAGCTGTTTTTT. Protein sequence: CASSFRDSTGELFF.

This chain uses TRBV7-2 with TRBJ2-7; D gene unclear. The CDR3 is 12 amino acids. With 5 bases removed from V and 6 bases from J, the gap between germline ends came to 11 bases. Germline values: CDR1 SGHTA, CDR2 FQGNSA. CDR3 residues: CASSEYSIEQYF. The CDR3 DNA reads TGTGCCAGCAGCGAATACAGCATCGAGCAGTACTTC.

The table lists this clonotype with many counts. J is TRBJ1-5 and V is TRBV20-1; D is undetermined. Germline V lookup: CDR1 DFQATT, CDR2 SNEGSKA (reference sequence). This CDR3 comprises 16 residues. V lost 3 bases and J lost 3, with 18 bases in between. The CDR3, as DNA: TGCAGTGCTAGGGATTGGACTGCCCATGACAATCAGCCCCAGCATTTT. Translation: CSARDWTAHDNQPQHF.